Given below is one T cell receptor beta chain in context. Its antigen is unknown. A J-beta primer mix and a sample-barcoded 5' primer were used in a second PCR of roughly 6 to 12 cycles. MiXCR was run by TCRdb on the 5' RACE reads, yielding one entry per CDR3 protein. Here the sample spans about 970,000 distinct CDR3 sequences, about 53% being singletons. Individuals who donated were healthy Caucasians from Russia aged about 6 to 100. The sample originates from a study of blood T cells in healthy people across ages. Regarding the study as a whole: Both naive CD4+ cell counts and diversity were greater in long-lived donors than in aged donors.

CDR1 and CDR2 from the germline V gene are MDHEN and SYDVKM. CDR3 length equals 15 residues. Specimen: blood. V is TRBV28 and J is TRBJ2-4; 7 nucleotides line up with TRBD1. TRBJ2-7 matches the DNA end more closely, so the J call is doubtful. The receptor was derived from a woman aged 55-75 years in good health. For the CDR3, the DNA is TGTGCCAGCAGTTTACGTAGACAGGGAATGCACGAGCAGTACTTC. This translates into CASSLRRQGMHEQYF.